This T cell receptor beta chain was recorded in a study of blood T cell repertoires in COVID-19. For the study at large: COVID-19 samples, acute and convalescent, were from the United States, Italy and Spain. PBMCs, B-cell-depleted T cells, or T cells were the source of the cDNA or gDNA that made up the material.

This CDR3 spans 13 amino acids. V lost 5 bases and J lost 7, with 15 bases in between. CDR1 and CDR2 from the germline V gene are SGHVS and FQNEAQ. Per the study methods: Estimated nucleated cell counts came from reference gene primer amplification. Libraries were prepared by immunoSEQ multiplex PCR; TCRdb keeps only in-frame clonotypes and omits some of them. That table is the source of V, J and clone size, and D and trimming were worked out from the DNA. The top ten hold over 15% of the sample, which has about 82,000 clones, about 86% seen once. Sequences were obtained from peripheral blood. This clonotype originated in a woman in her sixties with acute or convalescent COVID-19. The chain has TRBV7-8 and TRBJ2-7; D call uncertain. This CDR3 reads CASSLDMVIEQYF. The CDR3 DNA reads as TGTGCCAGCAGCCTCGACATGGTGATAGAGCAGTACTTC.